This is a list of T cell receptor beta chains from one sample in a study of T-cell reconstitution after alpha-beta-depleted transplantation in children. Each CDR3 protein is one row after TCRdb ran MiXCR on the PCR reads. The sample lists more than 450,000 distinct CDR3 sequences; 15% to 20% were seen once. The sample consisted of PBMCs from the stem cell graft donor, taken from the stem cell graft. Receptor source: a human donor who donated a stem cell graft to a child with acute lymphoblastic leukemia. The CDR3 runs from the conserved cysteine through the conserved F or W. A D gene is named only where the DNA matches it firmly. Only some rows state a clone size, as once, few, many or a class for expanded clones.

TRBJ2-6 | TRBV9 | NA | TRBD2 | TGTGCCAGCAGCGGACTAGCGTTCTCTGGGGCCAACGTCCTGACTTTC | CASSGLAFSGANVLTF
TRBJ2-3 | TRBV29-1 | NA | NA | TGCAGCGTTCTTTCTCTCACCGGGACGGTTGACACAGATACGCAGTATTTT | CSVLSLTGTVDTDTQYF
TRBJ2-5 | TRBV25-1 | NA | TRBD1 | TGTGCCAGCAGTGAGAAGTTGGGACAGGGGTGGCAAGGAACCCAGTACTTC | CASSEKLGQGWQGTQYF
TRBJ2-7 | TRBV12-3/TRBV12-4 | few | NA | TGTGCCAGCAGTTTACTCGCCCCGGGGGAGCAGTACTTC | CASSLLAPGEQYF
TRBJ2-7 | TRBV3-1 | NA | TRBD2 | TGTGCCACCAGCCCCCCATCTGGACTAGCGGGAGGCGAGCAGTACTTC | CATSPPSGLAGGEQYF
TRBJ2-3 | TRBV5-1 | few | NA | TGCGCCAGCACCCAGACCTCCGGGTCCCGAGATACGCAGTATTTT | CASTQTSGSRDTQYF
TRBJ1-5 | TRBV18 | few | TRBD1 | TGTGCCAGCTCACCGGGACAGGGGACGGTTCAGCCCCAGCATTTT | CASSPGQGTVQPQHF
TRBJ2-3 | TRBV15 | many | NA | TGTGCCACCATGCTAGGGGCGATAAGCACAGATACGCAGTATTTT | CATMLGAISTDTQYF
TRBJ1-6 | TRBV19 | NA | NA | TGTGCCAGTAAAGGGCAGGGTGGAAATTCACCCCTCCACTTT | CASKGQGGNSPLHF
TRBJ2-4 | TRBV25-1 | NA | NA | TGTGCCAGCAGTGAAGGGGAGTTCTCCAAAAACATTCAGTACTTC | CASSEGEFSKNIQYF
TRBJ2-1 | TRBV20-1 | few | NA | TGCAGTGCTAGAGATGGGGCAGGACGGGCTTTCAGAAAGGTGGAGCAGTTCTTC | CSARDGAGRAFRKVEQFF
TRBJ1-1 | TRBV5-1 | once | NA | TGCGCCAGCAGCGCCCGAGAGGGCTCGGGCACTGAAGCTTTCTTC | CASSAREGSGTEAFF
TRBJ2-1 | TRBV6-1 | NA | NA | TGTGCCAGCTGTGCGCCAGGCTCCTACAATGAGCAGTTCTTC | CASCAPGSYNEQFF
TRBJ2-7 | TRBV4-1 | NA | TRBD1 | TGCGCCAGCAGCCAAGGGACAGGGGTTGAGCAGTACTTC | CASSQGTGVEQYF
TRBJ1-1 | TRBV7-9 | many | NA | TGTGCCAGCGCAACTTTTATGAACACTGAAGCTTTCTTT | CASATFMNTEAFF
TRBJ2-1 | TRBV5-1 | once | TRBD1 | TGCGCCAGCAGCTTGAGTAATGGACAGGAAGGGCATGAGCAGTTCTTC | CASSLSNGQEGHEQFF
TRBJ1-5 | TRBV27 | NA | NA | TGTGCCAGCAGTCTACCTCATCACAATTTACGGAATCAGCCCCAGCATTTT | CASSLPHHNLRNQPQHF
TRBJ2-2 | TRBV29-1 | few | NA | TGCAGCGTTGATATCGGGGAGCTGTTTTTT | CSVDIGELFF
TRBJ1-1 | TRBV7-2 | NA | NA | TGTGCCAGCAGCCCCAGGTTAGGGGGTACTGAAGCTTTCTTT | CASSPRLGGTEAFF
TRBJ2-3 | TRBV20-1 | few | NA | TGCAGTGCTAGAGATGGGCGGAGCACAACAGATACGCAGTATTTT | CSARDGRSTTDTQYF